Listed below are T cell receptor beta chains from one sample, sequenced in a study of T cell responses to AZD1222 COVID-19 vaccine. Sequencing used immunoSEQ multiplex PCR; TCRdb keeps in-frame clones, though not all of them. The sample has about 140,000 clones, roughly 92% seen once; the top ten hold roughly 1.8%. The sample consisted of peripheral blood, taken on day 0 of AZD1222 vaccination. The source of these receptors is an adult in good health. The CDR3 runs from the conserved cysteine through the conserved F or W. D genes are given only for firm matches. Clone size is not always given. Where it is, it says once, few, many or a class for expanded clones.

>TRBV24-1|NA|TRBJ2-7|NA
TGTGCCACCAGTGATGGGACCTTACAGTACTTC
CATSDGTLQYF
>TRBV20-1|NA|TRBJ1-1|once
TGCAGTGCTAGTCGGATGAACACTGAAGCTTTCTTT
CSASRMNTEAFF
>TRBV11-2|NA|TRBJ2-1|NA
TGTGCCAGCAGCTTAGATACGGGACCGTTTTTAACAATCAACAATGAGCAGTTCTTC
CASSLDTGPFLTINNEQFF
>TRBV5-4|TRBD1|TRBJ1-6|NA
TGTGCCAGCAGCTTGGCTGCCGGGACAGGGGGTAATTCACCCCTCCACTTT
CASSLAAGTGGNSPLHF
>TRBV29-1|TRBD1|TRBJ1-2|NA
TGCAGCGTTGAAGACGGGACAGCGTATGGCTACACCTTC
CSVEDGTAYGYTF
>TRBV9|NA|TRBJ2-1|NA
TGTGCCAGCAACCCACAGAGCTCCTACAATGAGCAGTTCTTC
CASNPQSSYNEQFF
>TRBV5-1|TRBD1|TRBJ1-5|NA
TGCGCCAGCAGCCTAGCGCCTTCAGGACAGGGCCTCGATCAGCCCCAGCATTTT
CASSLAPSGQGLDQPQHF
>TRBV7-9|TRBD1|TRBJ1-4|NA
TGTGCCAGCAGCTTATACGGCCCGGGACAGGGTATTAATGAAAAACTGTTTTTT
CASSLYGPGQGINEKLFF
>TRBV5-1|TRBD1|TRBJ2-5|NA
TGCGCCAGCAGCTCGGGACAGCAAGAGACCCAGTACTTC
CASSSGQQETQYF
>TRBV5-1|NA|TRBJ2-7|NA
TGCGCCAGCAGCTTGGCGGGGAGAGGGTCGGGGCAGTACTTC
CASSLAGRGSGQYF
>TRBV9|NA|TRBJ2-3|NA
TGTGCCAGCAGCGTAATGGGGACAACTGAGGGTACGCAGTATTTT
CASSVMGTTEGTQYF
>TRBV6-1|TRBD1|TRBJ1-2|NA
TGTGCCAGCAGTGAGCTCCGGGACAGGGGTGGCTACACCTTC
CASSELRDRGGYTF
>TRBV28|NA|TRBJ1-2|NA
TGTGCCTCACGAGAGGGGTATGGCTACACCTTC
CASREGYGYTF
>TRBV3-1/TRBV3-2|NA|TRBJ1-5|NA
TGTGCCAGCAGCCACTCAGGGGGCAATCAGCCCCAGCATTTT
CASSHSGGNQPQHF
>TRBV5-5|NA|TRBJ1-1|NA
TGTGCCAGCAGCTCAACAGGTGCCTATGAAGCTTTCTTT
CASSSTGAYEAFF
>TRBV6-5|NA|TRBJ2-1|NA
TGTGCCAGCAGTTTCCACCCGCCAGACCTTAATGAGCAGTTCTTC
CASSFHPPDLNEQFF
>TRBV28|NA|TRBJ2-7|NA
TGTGCCAGCCAACCCCCTCCAGGTCACGAGCAGTACTTC
CASQPPPGHEQYF
>TRBV6-6|NA|TRBJ1-2|once
TGTGCCAGCAGTTACCAGGGGTGGAGCTATGGCTACACCTTC
CASSYQGWSYGYTF
>TRBV28|NA|TRBJ1-1|NA
TGTGCCAGCAGTGCCCAGAACAGGGATAACACTGAAGCTTTCTTT
CASSAQNRDNTEAFF
>TRBV10-3|NA|TRBJ1-2|NA
TGTGCCATCAGTGAGACAAGGGGCGGGGATGGCTACACCTTC
CAISETRGGDGYTF
>TRBV5-1|NA|TRBJ2-3|NA
TGCGCCAGCAGCTTGGATAAGGGTACAGATACGCAGTATTTT
CASSLDKGTDTQYF
>TRBV19|TRBD2|TRBJ2-1|NA
TGTGCCAGTAGTATTACCGGGACTAGCTGGGCATCCTCCTACAATGAGCAGTTCTTC
CASSITGTSWASSYNEQFF
>TRBV7-9|TRBD1|TRBJ2-3|NA
TGTGCCAGCAGCAAAGGGACAGGCACCACAGATACGCAGTATTTT
CASSKGTGTTDTQYF
>TRBV19|NA|TRBJ2-4|NA
TGTGCCAGTAGTACCTCCAAAAACATTCAGTACTTC
CASSTSKNIQYF
>TRBV9|NA|TRBJ2-2|NA
TGTGCCAGCAGCGTCGGGGCAGGGTCTACCGGGGAGCTGTTTTTT
CASSVGAGSTGELFF
>TRBV10-3|NA|TRBJ2-2|NA
TGTGCCACCGGTCTCGACACCGGGGAGCTGTTTTTT
CATGLDTGELFF
>TRBV4-1|NA|TRBJ1-2|few
TGCGCCAGCAGCCAAGAGAATTATGGCTACACCTTC
CASSQENYGYTF
>TRBV2|NA|TRBJ2-7|NA
TGTGCCGGCGGGACCGCGTTTTGGGAGCAGTACTTC
CAGGTAFWEQYF
>TRBV11-2|NA|TRBJ2-7|NA
TGTGCCAGCAGCTTAGATGGACGGCAGGGACCTCGGCAGTACTTC
CASSLDGRQGPRQYF
>TRBV29-1|TRBD1|TRBJ2-7|NA
TGCAGCGTTCGTCGGACAGGGGGCGTATACGAGCAGTACTTC
CSVRRTGGVYEQYF
>TRBV2|NA|TRBJ1-5|NA
TGTGCCAGCAGTGCAGGGGTCAATCAGCCCCAGCATTTT
CASSAGVNQPQHF
>TRBV28|TRBD1|TRBJ1-1|NA
TGTGCCAGCAGTCCGCCTCCTGGACAGGGCCTTGAGGCTGAAGCTTTCTTT
CASSPPPGQGLEAEAFF
>TRBV5-1|NA|TRBJ1-1|once
TGCGCCAGCAGCCCAAGCCCGGGGTCTGAAGCTTTCTTT
CASSPSPGSEAFF
>TRBV6-1|NA|TRBJ1-2|NA
TGTGCCAGCAGTGATACAGGGACTTGGGGCTACACCTTC
CASSDTGTWGYTF
>TRBV29-1|NA|TRBJ1-1|NA
TGCAGCGCAAATCCAGGGACTGAAGCTTTCTTT
CSANPGTEAFF
>TRBV6-2/TRBV6-3|NA|TRBJ1-6|once
TGTGCCAGCAGACCTACCGAGGGGCTCATTTCACCCCTCCACTTT
CASRPTEGLISPLHF
>TRBV9|NA|TRBJ1-3|NA
TGTGCCAGCGGCCCCGGGACCATAGTATCCGGAAACACCATATATTTT
CASGPGTIVSGNTIYF
>TRBV28|NA|TRBJ2-1|NA
TGTGCCAGCAGTTCTCTCCCCCGGGCAGTTGCCAATGAGCAGTTCTTC
CASSSLPRAVANEQFF
>TRBV4-2|NA|TRBJ2-7|NA
TGTGCCAGCAGCCAAGGGGCGCTTGGGGGACTGGGGACCTACGAGCAGTACTTC
CASSQGALGGLGTYEQYF
>TRBV9|NA|TRBJ1-3|NA
TGTGCCAGCAAGAGGGACACAGGGTCTGGAAACACCATATATTTT
CASKRDTGSGNTIYF
>TRBV6-5|NA|TRBJ1-1|NA
TGTGCCAGCAGTTATTATGGGGCCAGGGAAGCTTTCTTT
CASSYYGAREAFF
>TRBV6-5|NA|TRBJ1-1|NA
TGTGCCAGCAGTAAACCCAGTGGCACTGAAGCTTTCTTT
CASSKPSGTEAFF
>TRBV10-1|NA|TRBJ2-3|NA
TGCGCCAGCAGTGAGTACGGCAGTATAGCAACAGATACGCAGTATTTT
CASSEYGSIATDTQYF
>TRBV6-5|NA|TRBJ1-2|NA
TGTGCCAGCAGTTACTCGAGCATAAACTATGGCTACACCTTC
CASSYSSINYGYTF
>TRBV29-1|TRBD1|TRBJ2-5|NA
TGCAGCCTCCTGACAGGGACAGTAGAGACCCAGTACTTC
CSLLTGTVETQYF
>TRBV6-1|NA|TRBJ2-7|NA
TGTGCCAGCAGTGAACTGGAGACCTACGAGCAGTACTTC
CASSELETYEQYF
>TRBV7-8|TRBD2|TRBJ2-4|NA
TGTGCCAGCAGCCTTCGAGTAGCGGGGCCCTTCGAAGCCAAAAACATTCAGTACTTC
CASSLRVAGPFEAKNIQYF
>TRBV7-8|TRBD1|TRBJ1-2|NA
TGTGCCAGTACCGGGACAGGGGACTATGGCTACACCTTC
CASTGTGDYGYTF
>TRBV5-6|NA|TRBJ1-5|NA
TGTGCCAGCAGCCACTCAGGGGATCAGCCCCAGCATTTT
CASSHSGDQPQHF